This T cell receptor (beta chain) originates from a study of T cell repertoires in cytomegalovirus infection (dated by TCRdb to about 2019). Regarding the complete study: Peptide stimulations targeted recently identified HLA-C-restricted CMV epitopes, whose presentation resists viral immunomodulation, together with well-studied HLA-B-restricted epitopes. Because public TCR beta signatures pointed to carriage of CMV infection together with the matching HLA type, the HLA type of each donor mattered for the analysis. The paper's findings and limits, for the study overall: Cumulative frequency of public TCR beta family members discriminated carriers of CMV infection plus the relevant HLA type in this cohort and an independent 352-donor cohort. The ex vivo response was dominated by HLA-C-restricted CMV-specific TCR beta clonotypes, and the single most frequent clonotype in two of eight donors was supplied by these HLA-C-restricted clonotypes.

The germline V gene specifies SGHTA as CDR1 and FQGNSA as CDR2. Clipping removes 4 bases from V and 6 bases from J, with 5 as the unmatched junction base count. Reading from cysteine to phenylalanine, the CDR3 counts 15 amino acids. Kept here is only the CDR3 DNA, which spans 45 bases and is read in frame from base 1. Sequencing used an Illumina HiSeq 1500. TCRdb redid the processing of the public reads, applying fastp at Q25 and MiXCR, and retained in-frame beta chains. One record per CDR3 amino acid sequence lists the most common genes and DNA. The sample records around 430,000 distinct CDR3 sequences, 42% of which are singletons. About 45% of the sample is taken by the ten largest. A remark on this clonotype: Its antigen is still unknown. The input lacks base qualities; no much larger clone sits a single base away.

The treatment or condition label of this sample denotes: in vitro stimulation with specific CMV peptide epitopes to enrich CMV-specific T cells. This chain joins TRBV7-2 to TRBJ2-3; TRBD1 agrees with 12 junctional bases. The material sequenced was cultured PBMCs, taken from culture after CMV antigen stimulation. The sequence was obtained from a human donor in good health (CMV status not recorded). Some clones in this sample may be carry-over from other donors' samples. The DNA reads TGTGCCAGCAGCTGGGACAGGGGGCGAGGGGATACGCAGTATTTT. Its protein product is CASSWDRGRGDTQYF.